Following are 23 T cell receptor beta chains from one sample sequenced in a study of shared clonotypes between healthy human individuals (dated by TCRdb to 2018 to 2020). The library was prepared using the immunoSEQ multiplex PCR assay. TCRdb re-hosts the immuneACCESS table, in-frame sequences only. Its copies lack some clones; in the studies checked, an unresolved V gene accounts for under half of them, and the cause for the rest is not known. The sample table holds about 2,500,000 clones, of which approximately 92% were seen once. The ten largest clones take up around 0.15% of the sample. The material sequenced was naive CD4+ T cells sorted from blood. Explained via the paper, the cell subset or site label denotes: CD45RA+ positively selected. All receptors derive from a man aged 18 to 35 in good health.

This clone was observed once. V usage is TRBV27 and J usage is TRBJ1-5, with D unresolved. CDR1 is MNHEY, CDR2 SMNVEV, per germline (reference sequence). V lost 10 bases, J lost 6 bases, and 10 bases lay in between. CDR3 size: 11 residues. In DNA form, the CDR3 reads TGTGCCATAATAGGTGGTCAGCCCCAGCATTTT. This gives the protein CAIIGGQPQHF.

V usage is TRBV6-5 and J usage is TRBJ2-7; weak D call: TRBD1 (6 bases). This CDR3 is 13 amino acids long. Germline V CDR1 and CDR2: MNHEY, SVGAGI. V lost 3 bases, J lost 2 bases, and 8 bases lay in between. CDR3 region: CASSYRDTYEQYF. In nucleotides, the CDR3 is TGTGCCAGCAGTTATAGGGACACCTACGAGCAGTACTTC.

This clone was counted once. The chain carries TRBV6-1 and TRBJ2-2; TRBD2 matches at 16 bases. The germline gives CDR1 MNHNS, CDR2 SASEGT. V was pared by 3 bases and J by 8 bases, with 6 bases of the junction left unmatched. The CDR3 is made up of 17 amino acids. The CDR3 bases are TGTGCCAGCAGTGATGCCGGGACTAGCGGGAGGGGTGGGGAGCTGTTTTTT. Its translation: CASSDAGTSGRGGELFF.

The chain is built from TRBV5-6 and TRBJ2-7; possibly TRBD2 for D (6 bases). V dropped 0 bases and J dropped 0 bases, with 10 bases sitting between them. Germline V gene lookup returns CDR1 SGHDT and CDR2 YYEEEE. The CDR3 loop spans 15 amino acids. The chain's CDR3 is CASSLGSGGSYEQYF. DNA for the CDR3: TGTGCCAGCAGCTTGGGTAGCGGCGGCTCCTACGAGCAGTACTTC.

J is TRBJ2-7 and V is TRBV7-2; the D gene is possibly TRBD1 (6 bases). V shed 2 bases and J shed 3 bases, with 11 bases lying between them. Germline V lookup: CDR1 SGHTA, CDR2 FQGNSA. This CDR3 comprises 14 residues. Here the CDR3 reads CASSLRDIIYEQYF. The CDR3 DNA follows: TGTGCCAGCAGCTTAAGGGACATTATCTACGAGCAGTACTTC.

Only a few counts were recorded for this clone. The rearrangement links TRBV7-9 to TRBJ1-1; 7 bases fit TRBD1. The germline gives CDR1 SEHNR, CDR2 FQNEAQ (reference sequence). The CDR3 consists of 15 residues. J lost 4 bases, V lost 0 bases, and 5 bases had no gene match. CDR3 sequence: CASSLALDRATEAFF. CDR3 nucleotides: TGTGCCAGCAGCTTAGCCCTCGACAGGGCCACTGAAGCTTTCTTT.

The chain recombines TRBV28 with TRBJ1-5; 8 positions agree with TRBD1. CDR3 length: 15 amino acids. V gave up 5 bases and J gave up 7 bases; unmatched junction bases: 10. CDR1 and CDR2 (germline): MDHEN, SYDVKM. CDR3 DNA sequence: TGTGCCAGCAGTCGTAAGGACAGGGCGGTACAGCCCCAGCATTTT. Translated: CASSRKDRAVQPQHF.

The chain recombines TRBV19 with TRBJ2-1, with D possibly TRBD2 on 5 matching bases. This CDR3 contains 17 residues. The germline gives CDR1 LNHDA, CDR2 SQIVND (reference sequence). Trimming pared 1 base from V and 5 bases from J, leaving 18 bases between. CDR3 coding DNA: TGTGCCAGTAGTATAGCGGGGTGGCATTTAACGGACAATGAGCAGTTCTTC. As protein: CASSIAGWHLTDNEQFF. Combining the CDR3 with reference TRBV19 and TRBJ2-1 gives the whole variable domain DGGITQSPKYLFRKEGQNVTLSCEQNLNHDAMYWYRQDPGQGLRLIYYSQIVNDFQKGDIAEGYSVSREKKESFPLTVTSAQKNPTAFYLCASSIAGWHLTDNEQFFGPGTRLTVL.

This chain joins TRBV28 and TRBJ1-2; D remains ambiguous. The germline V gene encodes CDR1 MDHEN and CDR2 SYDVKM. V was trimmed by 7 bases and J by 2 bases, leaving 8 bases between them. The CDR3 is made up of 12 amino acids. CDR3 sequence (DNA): TGTGCCAGCACCCGGGGAAACTATGGCTACACCTTC. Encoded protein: CASTRGNYGYTF.

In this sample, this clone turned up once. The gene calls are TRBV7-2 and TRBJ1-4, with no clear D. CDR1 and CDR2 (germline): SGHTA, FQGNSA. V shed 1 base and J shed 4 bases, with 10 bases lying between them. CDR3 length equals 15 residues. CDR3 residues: CASSLGSRSNEKLFF. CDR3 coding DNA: TGTGCCAGCAGCTTAGGTAGCAGGAGTAATGAAAAACTGTTTTTT. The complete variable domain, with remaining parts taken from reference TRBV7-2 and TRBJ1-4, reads GAGVSQSPSNKVTEKGKDVELRCDPISGHTALYWYRQSLGQGLEFLIYFQGNSAPDKSGLPSDRFSAERTGGSVSTLTIQRTQQEDSAVYLCASSLGSRSNEKLFFGSGTQLSVL.

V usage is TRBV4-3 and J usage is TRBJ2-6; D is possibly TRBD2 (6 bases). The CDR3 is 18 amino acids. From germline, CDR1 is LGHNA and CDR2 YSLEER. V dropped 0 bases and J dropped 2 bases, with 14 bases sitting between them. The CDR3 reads CASSQDRRTSPGANVLTF. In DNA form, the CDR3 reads TGCGCCAGCAGCCAAGATAGACGCACTAGCCCTGGGGCCAACGTCCTGACTTTC.

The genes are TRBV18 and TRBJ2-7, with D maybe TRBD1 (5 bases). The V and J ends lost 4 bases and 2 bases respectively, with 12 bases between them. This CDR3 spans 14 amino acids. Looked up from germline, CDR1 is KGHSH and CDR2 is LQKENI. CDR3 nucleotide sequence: TGTGCCAGCTCACTTGTGCAGGGCCCCTACGAGCAGTACTTC. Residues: CASSLVQGPYEQYF.

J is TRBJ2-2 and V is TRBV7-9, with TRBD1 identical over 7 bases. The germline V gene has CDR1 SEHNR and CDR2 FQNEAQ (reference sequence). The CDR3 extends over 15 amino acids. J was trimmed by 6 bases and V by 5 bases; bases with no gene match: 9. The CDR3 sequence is CASSSRQGESGELFF. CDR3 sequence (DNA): TGTGCCAGCAGCAGCCGACAGGGCGAGTCCGGGGAGCTGTTTTTT. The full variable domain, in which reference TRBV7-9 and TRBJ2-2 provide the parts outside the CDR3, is DTGVSQNPRHKITKRGQNVTFRCDPISEHNRLYWYRQTLGQGPEFLTYFQNEAQLEKSRLLSDRFSAERPKGSFSTLEIQRTEQGDSAMYLCASSSRQGESGELFFGEGSRLTVL.

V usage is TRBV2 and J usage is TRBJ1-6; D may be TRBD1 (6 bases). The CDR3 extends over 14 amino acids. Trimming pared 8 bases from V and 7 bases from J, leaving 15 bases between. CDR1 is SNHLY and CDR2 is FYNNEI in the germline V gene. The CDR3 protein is CASSLGASNSPLHF. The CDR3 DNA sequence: TGTGCCAGCTCCTTGGGGGCTAGCAATTCACCCCTCCACTTT.

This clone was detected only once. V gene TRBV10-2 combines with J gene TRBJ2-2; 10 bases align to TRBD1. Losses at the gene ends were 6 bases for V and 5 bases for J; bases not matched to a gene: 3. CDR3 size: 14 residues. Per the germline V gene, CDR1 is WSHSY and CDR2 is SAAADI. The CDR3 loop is CASRRQGATGELFF. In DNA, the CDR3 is TGCGCCAGCAGAAGACAGGGGGCTACCGGGGAGCTGTTTTTT.

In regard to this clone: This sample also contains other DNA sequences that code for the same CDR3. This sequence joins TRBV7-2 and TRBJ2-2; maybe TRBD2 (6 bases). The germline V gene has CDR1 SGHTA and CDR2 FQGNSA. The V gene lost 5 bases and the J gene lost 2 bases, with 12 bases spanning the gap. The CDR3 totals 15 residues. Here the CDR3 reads CASSPQAGNTGELFF. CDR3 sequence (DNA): TGTGCCAGCAGCCCCCAGGCGGGAAACACCGGGGAGCTGTTTTTT.

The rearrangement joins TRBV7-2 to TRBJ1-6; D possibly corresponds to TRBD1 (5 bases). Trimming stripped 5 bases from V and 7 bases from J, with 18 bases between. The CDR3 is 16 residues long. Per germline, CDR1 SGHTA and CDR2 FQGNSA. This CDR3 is CASSPLRQGRNSPLHF. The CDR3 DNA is TGTGCCAGCAGCCCACTTCGTCAGGGTAGGAATTCACCCCTCCACTTT.

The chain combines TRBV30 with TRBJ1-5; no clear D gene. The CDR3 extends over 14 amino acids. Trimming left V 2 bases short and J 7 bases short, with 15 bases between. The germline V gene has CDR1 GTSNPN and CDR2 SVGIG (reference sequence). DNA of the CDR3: TGTGCCTGGAGTATCTCGGCAGTCGGACAGCCCCAGCATTTT. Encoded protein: CAWSISAVGQPQHF.

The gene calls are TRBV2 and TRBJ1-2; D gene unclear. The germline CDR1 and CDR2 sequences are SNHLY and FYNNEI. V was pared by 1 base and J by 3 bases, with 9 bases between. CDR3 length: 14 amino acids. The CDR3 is CASSEGRGYYGYTF. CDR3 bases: TGTGCCAGCAGTGAAGGTCGTGGGTACTATGGCTACACCTTC.

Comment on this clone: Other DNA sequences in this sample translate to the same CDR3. The CDR3 region is CASSFTGSEQYF. CDR3 in DNA: TGCGCCAGCAGCTTTACAGGTAGCGAGCAGTACTTC. The chain carries TRBV5-1 and TRBJ2-7, with D perhaps matching TRBD1 (5 bases). Trimming removed 2 bases at V and 6 bases at J, with 9 bases between. The CDR3 is 12 amino acids. The germline CDR1 and CDR2 sequences are SGHRS and YFSETQ. The entire variable domain, with the rest obtained from reference TRBV5-1 and TRBJ2-7, is as follows: KAGVTQTPRYLIKTRGQQVTLSCSPISGHRSVSWYQQTPGQGLQFLFEYFSETQRNKGNFPGRFSGRQFSNSRSEMNVSTLELGDSALYLCASSFTGSEQYFGPGTRLTVT.

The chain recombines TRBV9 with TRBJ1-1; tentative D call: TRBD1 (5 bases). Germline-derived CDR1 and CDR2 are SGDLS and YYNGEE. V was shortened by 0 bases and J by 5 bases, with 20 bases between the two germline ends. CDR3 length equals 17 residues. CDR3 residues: CASSVVEKTIRGTEAFF. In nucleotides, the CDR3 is TGTGCCAGCAGCGTAGTAGAGAAAACGATTCGGGGGACTGAAGCTTTCTTT.

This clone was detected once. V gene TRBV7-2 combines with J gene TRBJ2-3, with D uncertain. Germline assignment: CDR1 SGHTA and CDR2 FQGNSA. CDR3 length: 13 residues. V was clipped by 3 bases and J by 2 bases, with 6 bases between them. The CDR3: CASSLGSTDTQYF. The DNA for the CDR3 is TGTGCCAGCAGCTTGGGGTCCACAGATACGCAGTATTTT.

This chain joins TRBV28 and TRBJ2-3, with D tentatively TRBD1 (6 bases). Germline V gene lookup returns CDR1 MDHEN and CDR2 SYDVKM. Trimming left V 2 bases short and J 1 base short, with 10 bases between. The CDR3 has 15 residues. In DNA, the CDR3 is TGTGCCAGCAGTTTACGCAGGGGAGGCACAGATACGCAGTATTTT. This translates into CASSLRRGGTDTQYF. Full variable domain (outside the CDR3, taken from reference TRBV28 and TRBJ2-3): DVKVTQSSRYLVKRTGEKVFLECVQDMDHENMFWYRQDPGLGLRLIYFSYDVKMKEKGDIPEGYSVSREKKERFSLILESASTNQTSMYLCASSLRRGGTDTQYFGPGTRLTVL.